One sample yielded the 9 T cell receptor beta chains listed below, sequenced in a study of regulatory T cells in long-lasting Graves disease. Documented time point: newly diagnosed GD, antithyroid drugs for less than 3 months. Preparation of the TCR library used RNA extracted from PBMCs. Building the TCR beta libraries relied on iRepertoire HTBI primers, and CDR3 regions underwent Arm-PCR. TCRdb re-analysed the multiplex PCR reads in MiXCR, keeping a single row per CDR3 protein. Here the sample spans hundreds of thousands of distinct CDR3 sequences, roughly 16% being singletons. The same data also went into a second study, on T cells in Graves' hyperthyroidism and ophthalmopathy.

Sequenced here: peripheral blood mononuclear cells (PBMCs), sampled at new diagnosis, from a patient treated with antithyroid drugs. The receptor source for this set is a woman aged 25-40 years with Graves disease.

This clonotype was recorded a few times. This chain uses TRBV3-1 with TRBJ1-3; weak D call: TRBD1 (5 bases). Trimming left V 5 bases short and J 4 bases short, with 12 bases between. This CDR3 is built from 14 residues. The germline gives CDR1 LGHDT, CDR2 YNNKEL (reference sequence). This chain's CDR3 is CASSRPGGGNTIYF. The CDR3 nucleotides are TGTGCCAGCAGCAGGCCCGGGGGAGGAAACACCATATATTTT. Full variable domain (rest looked up from reference TRBV3-1 and TRBJ1-3): DTAVSQTPKYLVTQMGNDKSIKCEQNLGHDTMYWYKQDSKKFLKIMFSYNNKELIINETVPNRFSPKSPDKAHLNLHINSLELGDSAVYFCASSRPGGGNTIYFGEGSWLTVV.

The CDR3 here is CASSQDLGQGTEQYF. In nucleotides, the CDR3 is TGCGCCAGCAGCCAAGACTTGGGGCAGGGGACCGAGCAGTACTTC. The chain recombines TRBV4-1 with TRBJ2-7, with D tentatively TRBD1 (6 bases). The CDR3 consists of 15 residues. Germline V gene lookup returns CDR1 MGHRA and CDR2 YSYEKL. Trimming took 0 bases from V and 6 from J, leaving 15 bases between them.

In its sample, this clonotype was seen many times. The V and J genes are TRBV19 and TRBJ2-5; D unresolved. Trimming cost V 8 bases and J 2 bases, with 12 bases left between them. The CDR3 contains 13 residues. CDR1 LNHDA and CDR2 SQIVND come from the germline V gene (reference sequence). Written as DNA, the CDR3 is TGTGCCAGTGGCAGGCAAAAGCAAGAGACCCAGTACTTC. It encodes CASGRQKQETQYF.

V gene TRBV7-3 combines with J gene TRBJ2-1; 11 bases fit TRBD2. Germline loops: CDR1 SGHTA, CDR2 FQGTGA. Trimming took 4 bases from V and 6 from J; bases not matched to a gene: 5. The CDR3 contains 15 residues. The CDR3 DNA reads TGTGCCAGCAGCTCCGTCCTAGCGGGGGGCAATGAGCAGTTCTTC. Translation gives CASSSVLAGGNEQFF.

A few counts support this clonotype. The chain is built from TRBV25-1 and TRBJ1-1; 8 bases fit TRBD1. The V gene's germline CDR1 is MGHDK and CDR2 SYGVNS. This CDR3 has 14 residues. The junction had 5 bases not matched to a gene; V was cut back by 6 bases and J by 2 bases. CDR3 DNA sequence: TGTGCCAGCAGCGGGACAGGTACTAACACTGAAGCTTTCTTT. Amino acid sequence: CASSGTGTNTEAFF.

The J gene is TRBJ2-5, the V gene TRBV5-1; D gene unclear. V dropped 0 bases and J dropped 5 bases, with 11 bases sitting between them. Per germline, CDR1 SGHRS and CDR2 YFSETQ. The CDR3 totals 14 residues. Here the CDR3 DNA reads TGCGCCAGCAGCTTGGCGGCCGTAGGGGAGACCCAGTACTTC. Protein sequence: CASSLAAVGETQYF.

The V call is TRBV28, the J call TRBJ1-4, with a tentative D call TRBD1 (6 bases). The CDR3 runs 15 residues. The germline V gene encodes CDR1 MDHEN and CDR2 SYDVKM. V shed 5 bases and J shed 0 bases, with 10 bases lying between them. Written as DNA, the CDR3 is TGTGCCAGCAGTAGGACAGTTGCAACTAATGAAAAACTGTTTTTT. Translated: CASSRTVATNEKLFF.

The genes are TRBV28 and TRBJ2-7, with 7 bases fitting TRBD1. J was trimmed by 3 bases and V by 4 bases; bases with no gene match: 12. CDR1 MDHEN and CDR2 SYDVKM come from the germline V gene. This CDR3 has 16 amino acids. As DNA, the CDR3 is TGTGCCAGCAGTTACCAAGCGACAGGGAATAGCTACGAGCAGTACTTC. Amino acids: CASSYQATGNSYEQYF.

The table lists this clonotype with many counts. The chain carries TRBV20-1 and TRBJ2-1, with D unclear. Trimming pared 4 bases from V and 9 bases from J, leaving 10 bases between. Germline-derived CDR1 and CDR2 are DFQATT and SNEGSKA (reference sequence). This CDR3 spans 11 amino acids. In DNA, the CDR3 is TGCAGTGCTACGGAGAATACTGAGCAGTTCTTC. The encoded protein is CSATENTEQFF.